One and the same sample provided the 28 T cell receptor beta chains below, sequenced in a study of T-cell reconstitution after alpha-beta-depleted transplantation in children. The authors prepared the TCRbeta library with unique molecular identifiers. A single record per CDR3 protein comes from TCRdb applying MiXCR to the PCR reads. The table shows roughly 170,000 distinct CDR3 sequences, with about 6.4% occurring only once. The sample here was PBMCs from the stem cell graft donor, taken from the stem cell graft. These receptors all come from a human donor who donated a stem cell graft to a child with Wiskott-Aldrich syndrome.

This clonotype appeared many times. This chain uses TRBV27 with TRBJ2-7; D is unresolved. CDR1 is MNHEY and CDR2 is SMNVEV in the germline V gene (reference sequence). CDR3 length: 13 residues. V was trimmed by 0 bases and J by 2 bases, leaving 5 bases between them. The CDR3 bases are TGTGCCAGCAGTTTATCCAAAACCTACGAGCAGTACTTC. Translation gives CASSLSKTYEQYF.

This clonotype showed up many times. The chain employs TRBV19 and TRBJ2-3; tentatively, D is TRBD1 (6 bases). Germline V gene data show CDR1 as LNHDA and CDR2 as SQIVND (reference sequence). This CDR3 spans 12 amino acids. The V end was cut by 5 bases, the J end by 7 bases, with 10 bases between. CDR3 region: CASSGGPNTQYF. Here the CDR3 DNA reads TGTGCCAGTAGTGGGGGCCCCAATACGCAGTATTTT.

The table lists this clonotype with many counts. The chain carries TRBV3-1 and TRBJ2-5; D is possibly TRBD1 (6 bases). V lost 3 bases, J lost 1 base, and 12 bases lay in between. This CDR3 has 15 residues. Germline CDR1 reads LGHDT; CDR2 reads YNNKEL (reference sequence). The CDR3 region is CASSQGANIQETQYF. For the CDR3, the DNA is TGTGCCAGCAGCCAGGGGGCGAACATCCAAGAGACCCAGTACTTC.

This clonotype showed up many times. The rearrangement joins TRBV12-3 or TRBV12-4 to TRBJ2-1; D uncertain. The CDR3 spans 11 residues. The V and J ends lost 5 bases and 9 bases respectively, with 8 bases between them. In nucleotides, the CDR3 is TGTGCCAGCAGTCGCATTGGTGAGCAGTTCTTC. Residues: CASSRIGEQFF.

Many counts were recorded for this clonotype. V is TRBV12-3 or TRBV12-4 and J is TRBJ1-3; D is perhaps TRBD1 (5 bases). V dropped 8 bases and J dropped 3 bases, with 17 bases sitting between them. The length of the CDR3 is 15 residues. CDR3 bases: TGTGCCAGCTGCCAGGGCGAACTGGATGGAAACACCATATATTTT. Encoded protein: CASCQGELDGNTIYF.

This clonotype was observed many times. The genes are TRBV5-1 and TRBJ2-5; 7 bases align to TRBD1. With V trimmed by 3 bases and J by 6 bases, 11 bases remained unmatched. The V gene's germline CDR1 is SGHRS and CDR2 YFSETQ. This CDR3 comprises 15 residues. The CDR3 region has the DNA TGCGCCAGCAGCTCGGATATGACAGGGTTGCAGACCCAGTACTTC. Its translation is CASSSDMTGLQTQYF.

This clonotype appeared many times. The gene calls are TRBV27 and TRBJ1-6; D remains unclear. The CDR3 has 14 residues. Germline CDR1 MNHEY, CDR2 SMNVEV (reference sequence). The germline V and J ends were trimmed by 6 bases and 9 bases, with 15 bases remaining between them. The CDR3 DNA reads TGTGCCAGCAGCCCAACCCCCCTGGCTTCACCCCTCCACTTT. Residues: CASSPTPLASPLHF.

This clonotype was observed at least ten times. This chain joins TRBV4-1 and TRBJ1-5; tentatively, D is TRBD1 (6 bases). Germline values: CDR1 MGHRA, CDR2 YSYEKL. The length of the CDR3 is 19 residues. V shed 0 bases and J shed 4 bases, with 22 bases lying between them. For the CDR3, the DNA is TGCGCCAGCAGCCAAGATATCAAGAAGATCGGGGGCAAAAATCAGCCCCAGCATTTT. It translates to CASSQDIKKIGGKNQPQHF.

This clonotype has at least ten counts. This chain joins TRBV20-1 and TRBJ2-5, with a possible D match to TRBD2 (5 bases). Trimming shortened V by 1 base and J by 5 bases, and 14 bases separated the two germline ends. This CDR3 is 14 amino acids long. The V gene's germline CDR1 is DFQATT and CDR2 SNEGSKA (reference sequence). CDR3 sequence: CSARAGLGGETQYF. CDR3 nucleotide sequence: TGCAGTGCTAGAGCGGGTTTAGGCGGGGAGACCCAGTACTTC.

This clonotype showed up just a few times. The chain uses TRBV5-4 and TRBJ1-4, with a weak D call TRBD1 (5 bases). The V end lost 1 base, the J end lost 6 bases, and 13 bases lay between the germline ends. CDR3 size: 15 residues. The germline V gene has CDR1 SGHNT and CDR2 YYREEE (reference sequence). CDR3 residues: CASSLRERGDEKLFF. CDR3 DNA sequence: TGTGCCAGCAGCTTGCGGGAAAGGGGCGATGAAAAACTGTTTTTT.

This clonotype was observed at least ten times. The chain recombines TRBV12-3 or TRBV12-4 with TRBJ2-5; the match to TRBD2 covers 11 bases. The V and J ends lost 5 bases and 5 bases, in that order; junction bases with no gene match: 4. CDR3 length: 14 amino acids. The CDR3 loop is CASSLSGRGETQYF. For the CDR3, the DNA is TGTGCCAGCAGTCTTAGCGGGAGGGGGGAGACCCAGTACTTC.

This clonotype was picked up many times. This sequence joins TRBV29-1 and TRBJ2-4, with D uncertain. This CDR3 comprises 14 residues. Trimming cost V 4 bases and J 0 bases, with 10 bases left between them. The germline V gene encodes CDR1 SQVTM and CDR2 ANQGSEA. The CDR3 loop reads CSVGTVIAKNIQYF. As DNA, the CDR3 is TGCAGCGTTGGGACCGTGATAGCCAAAAACATTCAGTACTTC.

In its sample, this clonotype was seen a few times. The chain joins TRBV7-2 to TRBJ2-1; 8 bases are a match to TRBD1. Germline trimming cut 4 bases from V and 9 bases from J; bases unmatched to any gene: 8. There are 14 residues in the CDR3. The germline CDR1 and CDR2 sequences are SGHTA and FQGNSA. The CDR3 protein is CASSSLGQGGEQFF. The DNA for the CDR3 is TGTGCCAGCAGCTCCCTCGGACAGGGCGGTGAGCAGTTCTTC. Using reference TRBV7-2 and TRBJ2-1 for the parts outside the CDR3, the full variable domain is GAGVSQSPSNKVTEKGKDVELRCDPISGHTALYWYRQSLGQGLEFLIYFQGNSAPDKSGLPSDRFSAERTGGSVSTLTIQRTQQEDSAVYLCASSSLGQGGEQFFGPGTRLTVL.

The J gene is TRBJ1-5, the V gene TRBV4-1; 8 bases map to TRBD1. Germline loops: CDR1 MGHRA, CDR2 YSYEKL. Trimming cost V 3 bases and J 5 bases; bases outside gene matches: 12. This CDR3 is 17 amino acids long. DNA for the CDR3: TGCGCCAGCAGCCACGAGGGACAGGTCGTAAGTTATCAGCCCCAGCATTTT. Translated, it gives CASSHEGQVVSYQPQHF.

This clonotype was seen repeatedly, ten times or more. The CDR3 region has the DNA TGTGCCAGCAGTTTCTCAGCAGCTCTCCTCCCAGAGACCCAGTACTTC. Protein product: CASSFSAALLPETQYF. The rearrangement links TRBV12-3 or TRBV12-4 to TRBJ2-5; D is ambiguous. The CDR3 extends over 16 amino acids. Trimming pared 3 bases from V and 4 bases from J, leaving 18 bases between.

This clonotype occurred many times. This rearrangement joins TRBV24-1 to TRBJ2-5; TRBD2 aligns across 9 bases. There are 13 residues in the CDR3. CDR1 and CDR2 from the germline V gene are KGHDR and SFDVKD. V lost 9 bases and J lost 5; bases outside the gene matches: 6. As DNA, the CDR3 is TGTGCCACCGAAGCGGGAGGTATGGAGACCCAGTACTTC. This gives the protein CATEAGGMETQYF.

This clonotype has a count of ten or more. The chain employs TRBV20-1 and TRBJ1-5, with 10 bases lining up with TRBD1. The CDR3 is made up of 17 amino acids. Germline V gene sequence: CDR1 DFQATT, CDR2 SNEGSKA (reference sequence). J lost 2 bases, V lost 6 bases, and 13 bases had no gene match. The CDR3 sequence: CSANQDRGLWGNQPQHF. CDR3 nucleotide sequence: TGCAGTGCGAACCAGGACAGGGGGTTATGGGGCAATCAGCCCCAGCATTTT.

The chain uses TRBV7-9 and TRBJ1-1; 7 nucleotides match TRBD1. The CDR3 is made up of 14 amino acids. Germline-derived CDR1 and CDR2 are SEHNR and FQNEAQ (reference sequence). The ends lost 5 bases at V and 3 bases at J; junction bases unmatched: 6. In nucleotides, the CDR3 is TGTGCCAGCAGCCTACAGGGGCCTTACACTGAAGCTTTCTTT. This codes for CASSLQGPYTEAFF.

This clonotype was observed many times. The V call is TRBV12-3 or TRBV12-4, the J call TRBJ2-3, with a weak D call TRBD1 (5 bases). The length of the CDR3 is 17 residues. Trimming left V 5 bases short and J 0 bases short, with 18 bases between. The CDR3 loop reads CASSLGGGRASTDTQYF. CDR3 DNA: TGTGCCAGCAGTCTGGGTGGCGGCAGGGCTAGCACAGATACGCAGTATTTT.

This clonotype was counted many times. This sequence joins TRBV2 and TRBJ1-1, with no clear D. CDR3 length: 13 amino acids. The germline V and J ends were trimmed by 11 bases and 0 bases, with 13 bases remaining between them. CDR1 SNHLY and CDR2 FYNNEI come from the germline V gene. The CDR3 reads CAGMKDVNTEAFF. The CDR3 DNA follows: TGTGCCGGTATGAAGGATGTGAACACTGAAGCTTTCTTT.

This clonotype was seen many times. This chain links TRBV7-8 with TRBJ1-1; D unresolved. The CDR3 extends over 13 amino acids. The germline CDR1 and CDR2 sequences are SGHVS and FQNEAQ. With 6 bases removed from V and 1 base from J, the gap between germline ends came to 9 bases. CDR3 sequence reads: CASSRGGNTEAFF. CDR3 bases: TGTGCCAGCAGTCGTGGAGGGAACACTGAAGCTTTCTTT. The full variable domain, rest sourced from reference TRBV7-8 and TRBJ1-1, is GAGVSQSPRYKVAKRGQDVALRCDPISGHVSLFWYQQALGQGPEFLTYFQNEAQLDKSGLPSDRFFAERPEGSVSTLKIQRTQQEDSAVYLCASSRGGNTEAFFGQGTRLTVV.

This clonotype was picked up many times. The chain joins TRBV25-1 to TRBJ2-7; D gene uncertain. The CDR3 covers 16 residues. Germline loops: CDR1 MGHDK, CDR2 SYGVNS. The ends were cut back, 3 bases at V and 2 bases at J, with 17 bases in the middle. CDR3 in amino acids: CASSDTAKLLTYEQYF. CDR3 nucleotide sequence: TGTGCCAGCAGTGATACGGCTAAGTTACTAACCTACGAGCAGTACTTC.

This clonotype was picked up many times. The chain couples TRBV28 to TRBJ1-2; 9 nucleotides match TRBD1. The J segment lost 7 bases and the V segment lost 1 base, leaving 7 bases of the junction unmatched. CDR3 length: 15 residues. Germline lookup yields CDR1 MDHEN and CDR2 SYDVKM. The CDR3 sequence: CASSLFAQGASGYTF. The CDR3 DNA follows: TGTGCCAGCAGTTTATTTGCACAGGGGGCGTCTGGCTACACCTTC.

In its sample, this clonotype was seen many times. The genes are TRBV9 and TRBJ2-1, with D perhaps matching TRBD1 (5 bases). The CDR3 is made up of 14 amino acids. The germline CDR1 and CDR2 sequences are SGDLS and YYNGEE. Trimming stripped 4 bases from V and 8 bases from J, with 16 bases between. The CDR3 bases are TGTGCCAGCAGCATCCTGGGGCTTGCCGATGAGCAGTTCTTC. Residues: CASSILGLADEQFF.

The table lists this clonotype with many counts. This chain joins TRBV6-2 or TRBV6-3 and TRBJ1-4; D gene unclear. The CDR3 extends over 14 amino acids. Germline V gives CDR1 MNHEY, CDR2 SVGEGT. Trimming pared 2 bases from V and 8 bases from J, leaving 12 bases between. In DNA, the CDR3 is TGTGCCAGCAGTTACAGGACTTTGCACGAAAAACTGTTTTTT. Translation gives CASSYRTLHEKLFF.

This clonotype was counted many times. The chain has TRBV12-3 or TRBV12-4 and TRBJ2-5, with TRBD2 matching over 7 bases. This CDR3 contains 14 residues. Unmatched junction bases numbered 7, after V lost 4 bases and J lost 5 bases. The CDR3 sequence: CASSSWSGGETQYF. CDR3 in DNA: TGTGCCAGCAGTTCCTGGTCCGGGGGGGAGACCCAGTACTTC.

This clonotype was picked up many times. This chain joins TRBV20-1 and TRBJ2-3; possible D gene TRBD2, 6 bases. Germline CDR1 and CDR2: DFQATT and SNEGSKA (reference sequence). There are 13 residues in the CDR3. Trimming shortened V by 3 bases and J by 5 bases, and 12 bases separated the two germline ends. The CDR3 coding sequence is TGCAGTGCTAGCGGGAGAGGAGTAGATACGCAGTATTTT. This encodes CSASGRGVDTQYF.

This clonotype has ten or more counts. The V gene is TRBV20-1, the J gene TRBJ1-1; D is undetermined. CDR1 and CDR2 (germline): DFQATT, SNEGSKA (reference sequence). V was cut by 1 base and J by 4 bases, with 4 bases left in between. The CDR3 consists of 11 residues. CDR3 nucleotide sequence: TGCAGTGCTAGAGGGAGCACTGAAGCTTTCTTT. It yields the protein CSARGSTEAFF.